This is a list of T cell receptor beta chains from one sample in a study of beta chain features in type 1 diabetes. TCRdb's table, derived via immunoSEQ multiplex PCR, lists solely in-frame clones and lacks some. This table has about 650,000 clones, around 12% appearing once. The sample was naive CD4+ T cells from blood. All receptors come from a man aged 30 to 39 with type 1 diabetes. Each CDR3 is given with its conserved first and last residue. Each record gives: J gene, clone size, D gene, V gene, CDR3 protein, CDR3 DNA. A D gene is named only where the DNA matches it firmly. Rows give clone size only sometimes, using once, few, many, or a class for an expanded clone.

TRBJ2-4	-	-	TRBV11-2	CASSLPQGHIQYF	TGTGCCAGCAGCTTACCACAGGGACACATTCAGTACTTC
TRBJ2-7	few	-	TRBV14	CASSQVEGGSYEQYF	TGTGCCAGCAGCCAAGTGGAGGGCGGCTCCTACGAGCAGTACTTC
TRBJ1-3	-	-	TRBV21-1	CASSKRGGNTIYF	TGTGCCAGCAGCAAGAGAGGTGGAAACACCATATATTTT
TRBJ2-3	few	-	TRBV14	CASSQDTPLTDTQYF	TGTGCCAGCAGCCAAGATACCCCGCTCACAGATACGCAGTATTTT
TRBJ1-4	few	-	TRBV7-9	CASSPSGVATNEKLFF	TGTGCCAGCAGCCCAAGTGGGGTGGCAACTAATGAAAAACTGTTTTTT
TRBJ2-1	few	-	TRBV29-1	CSVLRGNEQFF	TGCAGCGTTTTACGGGGAAATGAGCAGTTCTTC
TRBJ2-5	-	TRBD2	TRBV5-1	CASSSPAGGLQETQYF	TGCGCCAGCAGCTCTCCAGCGGGGGGGCTTCAAGAGACCCAGTACTTC
TRBJ1-1	few	-	TRBV29-1	CSVAQGTEAFF	TGCAGCGTGGCTCAGGGCACTGAAGCTTTCTTT
TRBJ1-2	-	-	TRBV27	CASSLLAGRSESYGYTF	TGTGCCAGCAGTTTATTGGCCGGGAGGAGTGAAAGCTATGGCTACACCTTC
TRBJ2-5	few	-	TRBV2	CASSPVQETQYF	TGTGCCAGCAGTCCGGTCCAAGAGACCCAGTACTTC
TRBJ2-1	-	-	TRBV5-4	CASSSSGTGYNEQFF	TGTGCCAGCAGCTCCTCCGGGACTGGTTACAATGAGCAGTTCTTC
TRBJ2-3	few	-	TRBV10-3	CAISEPPSARGDTQYF	TGTGCCATCAGTGAGCCCCCTAGCGCCCGTGGCGATACGCAGTATTTT
TRBJ2-7	-	TRBD1	TRBV13	CASSWGKGQGSYEQYF	TGTGCCAGCAGCTGGGGCAAAGGACAGGGGTCCTACGAGCAGTACTTC
TRBJ2-2	-	-	TRBV4-3	CASSQDPGTIGGELFF	TGCGCCAGCAGCCAAGATCCAGGGACCATAGGCGGGGAGCTGTTTTTT
TRBJ1-2	few	-	TRBV6-5	CASSYEASYGYTF	TGTGCCAGCAGTTACGAGGCCAGCTATGGCTACACCTTC
TRBJ2-7	-	TRBD2	TRBV2	CASSEALAYSYEQYF	TGTGCCAGCAGTGAGGCACTAGCGTACTCCTACGAGCAGTACTTC
TRBJ1-2	-	-	TRBV2	CASSGPGGSGNGYTF	TGTGCCAGCAGTGGGCCCGGGGGCTCTGGGAATGGCTACACCTTC
TRBJ2-7	-	TRBD1	TRBV28	CASSLGTGAIYEQYF	TGTGCCAGCAGTTTAGGGACAGGGGCGATCTACGAGCAGTACTTC
TRBJ1-5	few	TRBD1	TRBV10-3	CAIMGQGSNQPQHF	TGTGCCATCATGGGACAGGGGAGCAATCAGCCCCAGCATTTT
TRBJ1-6	-	TRBD1	TRBV9	CASTKTGSSYNSPLHF	TGTGCCAGCACTAAGACAGGGAGCTCCTATAATTCACCCCTCCACTTT
TRBJ1-2	few	-	TRBV7-9	CASSRGFGYTF	TGTGCCAGCAGCAGGGGATTTGGCTACACCTTC
TRBJ1-2	-	-	TRBV14	CASSQDSYGYTF	TGTGCCAGCAGCCAAGATAGTTATGGCTACACCTTC
TRBJ1-3	-	TRBD1	TRBV11-2	CASSPRTGAGNTIYF	TGTGCCAGCAGCCCAAGGACAGGGGCTGGAAACACCATATATTTT
TRBJ2-5	-	-	TRBV9	CASSVRGQVETQYF	TGTGCCAGCAGCGTTCGTGGGCAGGTAGAGACCCAGTACTTC
TRBJ1-2	few	TRBD1	TRBV19	CASSRNSGTENYGYTF	TGTGCCAGTAGTCGAAACTCCGGGACAGAGAACTATGGCTACACCTTC
TRBJ1-1	few	-	TRBV7-2	CASSLTGQNTEAFF	TGTGCCAGCAGCTTAACGGGACAAAACACTGAAGCTTTCTTT
TRBJ2-7	few	TRBD2	TRBV4-1	CASSVSGVSAEQYF	TGCGCCAGCAGCGTCAGCGGGGTTTCTGCCGAGCAGTACTTC
TRBJ2-3	few	-	TRBV9	CASTPGGFRSETQYF	TGTGCCAGCACCCCAGGTGGCTTTCGGTCGGAGACGCAGTATTTT
TRBJ2-7	few	-	TRBV7-9	CASSHQGDSEQYF	TGTGCCAGCAGCCACCAGGGAGATTCCGAGCAGTACTTC
TRBJ1-2	-	TRBD1	TRBV7-2	CASSNVHPGQGHYGYTF	TGTGCCAGCAGCAACGTACACCCGGGACAGGGGCACTATGGCTACACCTTC
TRBJ1-2	-	TRBD1	TRBV6-1	CASRNRGQQDYGYTF	TGTGCCAGCAGGAACAGGGGGCAACAGGACTATGGCTACACCTTC
TRBJ2-7	few	-	TRBV5-1	CASSLVDGVGGEQYF	TGCGCCAGCAGCTTGGTTGACGGGGTAGGGGGCGAGCAGTACTTC
TRBJ1-6	-	-	TRBV2	CASSESTQHPLHF	TGTGCCAGCAGCGAGAGTACTCAGCACCCCCTCCACTTT